The rows below give T cell receptor beta chains drawn from one sample of a study of vaccination effects on CD4 cells after COVID-19. These TCRs are of unknown antigen specificity. Here immunoSEQ multiplex PCR was the method, and the copy in TCRdb shows in-frame clones only, minus some. The sample carries about 34,000 clones, roughly four fifths recorded once. The sequencing here drew on CD4+ T cells from PBMCs cultured without peptide, taken after COVID-19 vaccination. The receptors were gathered from a human donor who had a prior SARS-CoV-2 infection. CDR3s include the opening cysteine and the closing phenylalanine or tryptophan. Fields, in order: D gene, V gene, J gene, clone size, CDR3 DNA, CDR3 protein. The D gene is left open where the match is weak. Not all rows give a size; the values are once, few, many and, for expanded clones, a class.

D gene: NA
V gene: TRBV14
J gene: TRBJ2-1
clone size: few
CDR3 DNA: TGTGCCAGCAGCCAAGAGCAGCGGGTTACTTACAATGAGCAGTTCTTC
CDR3 protein: CASSQEQRVTYNEQFF

D gene: NA
V gene: TRBV7-2
J gene: TRBJ1-6
clone size: NA
CDR3 DNA: TGTGCCAGCAGCCCTGTGGGAGGAGGGACCTATAATTCACCCCTCCACTTT
CDR3 protein: CASSPVGGGTYNSPLHF

D gene: TRBD1
V gene: TRBV12-5
J gene: TRBJ1-1
clone size: NA
CDR3 DNA: TGTGCTAGTGGTTTGGGCCAGGGGGCGGACACTGAAGCTTTCTTT
CDR3 protein: CASGLGQGADTEAFF

D gene: NA
V gene: TRBV14
J gene: TRBJ1-6
clone size: NA
CDR3 DNA: TGTGCCAGCAGCCAGACAACAGGTTATAATTCACCCCTCCACTTT
CDR3 protein: CASSQTTGYNSPLHF

D gene: TRBD1
V gene: TRBV13
J gene: TRBJ1-1
clone size: NA
CDR3 DNA: TGTGCCAGCAGCCTTATAGGACAGGGGGAAAACACTGAAGCTTTCTTT
CDR3 protein: CASSLIGQGENTEAFF

D gene: NA
V gene: TRBV19
J gene: TRBJ1-1
clone size: once
CDR3 DNA: TGTGCCAGTAGTATAGGCAGGGACACTGAAGCTTTCTTT
CDR3 protein: CASSIGRDTEAFF

D gene: NA
V gene: TRBV20-1
J gene: TRBJ1-1
clone size: NA
CDR3 DNA: TGCAGTGGAAGAGAACGCACTGAAGCTTTCTTT
CDR3 protein: CSGRERTEAFF

D gene: NA
V gene: TRBV11-3
J gene: TRBJ1-4
clone size: once
CDR3 DNA: TGTGCCAGCAGCTTAGTGACCGGGTCCCTAAATGAAAAACTGTTTTTT
CDR3 protein: CASSLVTGSLNEKLFF

D gene: TRBD2
V gene: TRBV24-1
J gene: TRBJ2-1
clone size: NA
CDR3 DNA: TGTGCCACCAGTGATCAACTAGCGGGATCGGAGGATGTGAATGAGCAGTTCTTC
CDR3 protein: CATSDQLAGSEDVNEQFF

D gene: NA
V gene: TRBV5-1
J gene: TRBJ2-7
clone size: NA
CDR3 DNA: TGCGCCAGCAGCTTGAACAGGGTCCACGAGCAGTACTTC
CDR3 protein: CASSLNRVHEQYF

D gene: NA
V gene: TRBV12-5
J gene: TRBJ1-1
clone size: NA
CDR3 DNA: TGTGCTAGTGGTCAGGGTAGGAACACTGAAGCTTTCTTT
CDR3 protein: CASGQGRNTEAFF

D gene: TRBD2
V gene: TRBV2
J gene: TRBJ2-7
clone size: few
CDR3 DNA: TGTGCCAGTGGGACTAGCGGGAACTACGAGCAGTACTTC
CDR3 protein: CASGTSGNYEQYF

D gene: TRBD1
V gene: TRBV29-1
J gene: TRBJ2-5
clone size: once
CDR3 DNA: TGCAGCGTTGGACAGGGGGAAGGAGAGACCCAGTACTTC
CDR3 protein: CSVGQGEGETQYF

D gene: NA
V gene: TRBV5-6
J gene: TRBJ2-3
clone size: NA
CDR3 DNA: TGTGCCAGCAGCTTCACCCAAAGGGATACGCAGTATTTT
CDR3 protein: CASSFTQRDTQYF

D gene: NA
V gene: TRBV30
J gene: TRBJ2-3
clone size: once
CDR3 DNA: TGTGCCTGGAGTGTACGGGACCGAGATACGCAGTATTTT
CDR3 protein: CAWSVRDRDTQYF

D gene: TRBD1
V gene: TRBV6-2/TRBV6-3
J gene: TRBJ2-7
clone size: NA
CDR3 DNA: TGTGCCAGCAGTCCGGGACAGTTACCTTACGAGCAGTACTTC
CDR3 protein: CASSPGQLPYEQYF

D gene: NA
V gene: TRBV29-1
J gene: TRBJ1-4
clone size: NA
CDR3 DNA: TGCAGCGCCCGACCCGGCGGAGTTGAAAAACTGTTTTTT
CDR3 protein: CSARPGGVEKLFF

D gene: NA
V gene: TRBV5-6
J gene: TRBJ2-3
clone size: NA
CDR3 DNA: TGTGCCAGCAGCTTGGTTGGGGCAGCCCATAGCACAGATACGCAGTATTTT
CDR3 protein: CASSLVGAAHSTDTQYF

D gene: NA
V gene: TRBV4-2
J gene: TRBJ1-5
clone size: NA
CDR3 DNA: TGTGCCAGCAGCCAAGATTATGGCAGGGAGGGTCAGCCCCAGCATTTT
CDR3 protein: CASSQDYGREGQPQHF

D gene: NA
V gene: TRBV19
J gene: TRBJ2-7
clone size: NA
CDR3 DNA: TGTGCCAGTAGTATTGGGACAAGGGGGTCCTACGAGCAGTACTTC
CDR3 protein: CASSIGTRGSYEQYF

D gene: NA
V gene: TRBV5-4
J gene: TRBJ2-3
clone size: NA
CDR3 DNA: TGTGCCAGCAGCTTGGCTGGTAGCGGTATAGATACGCAGTATTTT
CDR3 protein: CASSLAGSGIDTQYF

D gene: NA
V gene: TRBV2
J gene: TRBJ1-2
clone size: NA
CDR3 DNA: TGTGCCAGCAGTGAAGCAGGGAACTATGGCTACACCTTC
CDR3 protein: CASSEAGNYGYTF

D gene: TRBD1
V gene: TRBV12-3/TRBV12-4
J gene: TRBJ1-2
clone size: NA
CDR3 DNA: TGTGCCAGCAGTACAGGGGAACGCTATGGCTACACCTTC
CDR3 protein: CASSTGERYGYTF

D gene: NA
V gene: TRBV6-6
J gene: TRBJ2-3
clone size: NA
CDR3 DNA: TGTGCCAGCAGTTACGTAGCCAGAGGCGCAGATACGCAGTATTTT
CDR3 protein: CASSYVARGADTQYF

D gene: TRBD1
V gene: TRBV19
J gene: TRBJ1-4
clone size: NA
CDR3 DNA: TGTGCCAGCTCCGTAGCCTGGGACAGGGGACAACGCGAAAAACTGTTTTTT
CDR3 protein: CASSVAWDRGQREKLFF

D gene: NA
V gene: TRBV28
J gene: TRBJ1-3
clone size: NA
CDR3 DNA: TGTGCCAGCAGTTTAATTCTGAGCTCTGGAAACACCATATATTTT
CDR3 protein: CASSLILSSGNTIYF

D gene: TRBD1
V gene: TRBV4-3
J gene: TRBJ2-2
clone size: NA
CDR3 DNA: TGCGCCAGCAGCCAAACAGCGACAGGGGGCCCCGGGGAGCTGTTTTTT
CDR3 protein: CASSQTATGGPGELFF

D gene: NA
V gene: TRBV19
J gene: TRBJ2-1
clone size: NA
CDR3 DNA: TGTGCCAGTAGTACCGCCGGGACCGCGAACAATGAGCAGTTCTTC
CDR3 protein: CASSTAGTANNEQFF